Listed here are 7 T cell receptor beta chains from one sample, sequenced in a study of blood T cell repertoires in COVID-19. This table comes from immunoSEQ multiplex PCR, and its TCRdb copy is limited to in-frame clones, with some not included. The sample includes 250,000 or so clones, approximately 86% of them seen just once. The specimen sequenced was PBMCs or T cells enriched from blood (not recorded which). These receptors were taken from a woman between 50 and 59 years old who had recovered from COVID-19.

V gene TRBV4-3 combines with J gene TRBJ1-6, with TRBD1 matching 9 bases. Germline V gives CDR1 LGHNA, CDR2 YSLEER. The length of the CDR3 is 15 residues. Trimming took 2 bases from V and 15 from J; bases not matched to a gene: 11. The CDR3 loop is CASSQLGTGSLVLHF. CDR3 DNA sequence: TGCGCCAGCAGCCAACTCGGGACAGGGAGTTTAGTCCTCCACTTT.

DNA of the CDR3: TGCGCCAGCAGCTTGGGAACTAAACCCTACGAGCAGTACTTC. Its protein is CASSLGTKPYEQYF. The rearrangement joins TRBV5-1 to TRBJ2-7; no definite D call. This CDR3 contains 14 residues. The V and J ends lost 0 bases and 2 bases respectively, with 9 bases between them. CDR1 SGHRS and CDR2 YFSETQ come from the germline V gene.

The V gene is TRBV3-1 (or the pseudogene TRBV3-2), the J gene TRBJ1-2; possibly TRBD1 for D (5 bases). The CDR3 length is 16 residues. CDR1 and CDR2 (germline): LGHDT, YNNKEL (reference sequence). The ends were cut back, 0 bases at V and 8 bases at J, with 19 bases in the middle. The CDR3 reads CASSQDVAYGARGYTF. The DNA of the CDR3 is TGTGCCAGCAGCCAAGACGTGGCTTATGGGGCGCGAGGCTACACCTTC.

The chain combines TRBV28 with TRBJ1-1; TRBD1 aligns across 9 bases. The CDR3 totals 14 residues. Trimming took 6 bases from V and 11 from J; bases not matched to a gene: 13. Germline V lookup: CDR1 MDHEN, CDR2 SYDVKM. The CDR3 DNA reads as TGTGCCAGCAGATCGGGACAGGGCACATCTGGGGCTTTCTTT. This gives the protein CASRSGQGTSGAFF.

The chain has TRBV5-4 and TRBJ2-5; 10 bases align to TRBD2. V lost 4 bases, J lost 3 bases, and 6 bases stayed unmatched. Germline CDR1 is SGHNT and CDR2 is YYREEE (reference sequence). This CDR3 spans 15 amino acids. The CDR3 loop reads CASSVDGTSEETQYF. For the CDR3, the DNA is TGTGCCAGCAGCGTGGACGGGACTAGCGAAGAGACCCAGTACTTC. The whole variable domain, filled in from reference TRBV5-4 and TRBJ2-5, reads ETGVTQSPTHLIKTRGQQVTLRCSSQSGHNTVSWYQQALGQGPQFIFQYYREEENGRGNFPPRFSGLQFPNYSSELNVNALELDDSALYLCASSVDGTSEETQYFGPGTRLLVL.

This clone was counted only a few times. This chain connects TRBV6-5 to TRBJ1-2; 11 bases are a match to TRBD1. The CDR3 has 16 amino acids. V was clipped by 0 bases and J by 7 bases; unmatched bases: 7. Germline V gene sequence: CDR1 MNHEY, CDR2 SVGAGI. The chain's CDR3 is CASSYSGVGQGVGYTF. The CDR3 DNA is TGTGCCAGCAGTTACTCCGGGGTGGGACAGGGGGTTGGCTACACCTTC.

CDR3 sequence: CASSLKRGDGYNEKLFF. In nucleotides, the CDR3 is TGTGCCAGCAGCCTAAAAAGAGGAGACGGATATAATGAAAAACTGTTTTTT. The gene calls are TRBV21-1 and TRBJ1-4. TRBV21-1 is noted as a pseudogene. The CDR3 runs 17 residues.